Each of the 12 T cell receptor beta chains below was sequenced from the same sample in a study of blood T cell repertoires in COVID-19. Measured with immunoSEQ multiplex PCR; TCRdb has only the in-frame clones, and not every one. Of roughly 74,000 clones listed, around four fifths were seen once; the top ten hold about a third. Sequencing was done on a sample of peripheral blood. The receptors stem from a man between 65 and 85 years old with acute or convalescent COVID-19.

This clone was observed a single time. The chain is built from TRBV5-1 and TRBJ2-3; D possibly corresponds to TRBD1 (5 bases). Trimming took off 0 bases at V and 1 base at J, with 9 bases between the two ends. Germline values: CDR1 SGHRS, CDR2 YFSETQ. The CDR3 totals 15 residues. The CDR3 protein is CASSLEGVGTDTQYF. The CDR3 nucleotides are TGCGCCAGCAGCTTGGAAGGGGTAGGCACAGATACGCAGTATTTT. The complete variable domain, with remaining parts taken from reference TRBV5-1 and TRBJ2-3, reads KAGVTQTPRYLIKTRGQQVTLSCSPISGHRSVSWYQQTPGQGLQFLFEYFSETQRNKGNFPGRFSGRQFSNSRSEMNVSTLELGDSALYLCASSLEGVGTDTQYFGPGTRLTVL.

This sequence joins TRBV7-3 and TRBJ2-7, with 7 positions matching TRBD2. CDR1 is SGHTA, CDR2 FQGTGA, per germline. V lost 8 bases and J lost 6; bases outside the gene matches: 13. The CDR3 contains 14 residues. The CDR3 nucleotides read TGTGCCAGCGCTCCCGGGAGGCGAGATGGCGAGCAGTACTTC. As protein: CASAPGRRDGEQYF.

A single count supports this clone. The chain couples TRBV2 to TRBJ2-1, with a weak D call TRBD1 (7 bases). CDR1 and CDR2 from the germline V gene are SNHLY and FYNNEI. CDR3 length equals 14 residues. Between the trimmed V and J ends, which lost 6 bases and 8 bases, there was a span of 17 bases. The CDR3 loop reads CASRKTGSSDEQFF. The CDR3 DNA reads as TGTGCCAGCAGAAAGACAGGGTCTAGCGATGAGCAGTTCTTC.

DNA of the CDR3: TGTGCCAGCAGCCAAACGGGACTAGCGGCCAATGAGCAGTTCTTC. It encodes CASSQTGLAANEQFF. The gene calls are TRBV3-1 (or the pseudogene TRBV3-2) and TRBJ2-1, with 11 bases aligning to TRBD2. J gave up 6 bases and V 2 bases, and 3 bases lay outside the gene matches. Germline CDR1 and CDR2: LGHDT and YNNKEL (reference sequence). The CDR3 loop spans 15 amino acids.

The genes are TRBV5-4 and TRBJ2-7; 10 nucleotides align to TRBD2. The CDR3 spans 17 residues. With 1 base clipped from V and 2 bases from J, the junction kept 9 bases outside the gene matches. Per the germline V gene, CDR1 is SGHNT and CDR2 is YYREEE (reference sequence). The CDR3 loop reads CASSLSPSSGGPYEQYF. The CDR3 DNA is TGTGCCAGCAGCTTGTCGCCTTCTAGCGGGGGTCCCTACGAGCAGTACTTC.

The chain employs TRBV11-3 and TRBJ2-3; 10 positions agree with TRBD2. Germline trimming cut 3 bases from V and 5 bases from J; bases unmatched to any gene: 11. The CDR3 has 17 residues. Germline V gene sequence: CDR1 SGHNT, CDR2 YENEEA. CDR3 amino acids: CASSFAGTSDYQDTQYF. CDR3 coding DNA: TGTGCCAGCAGCTTCGCCGGGACTAGCGACTACCAAGATACGCAGTATTTT.

The chain combines TRBV7-2 with TRBJ2-7; D remains ambiguous. CDR1 is SGHTA, CDR2 FQGNSA, per germline. Trimming left V 2 bases short and J 0 bases short, with 14 bases between. CDR3 length: 16 residues. This chain's CDR3 is CASSLIATVSSYEQYF. CDR3 nucleotide sequence: TGTGCCAGCAGCTTAATCGCAACCGTGAGCTCCTACGAGCAGTACTTC. Variable domain in full (rest from reference TRBV7-2 and TRBJ2-7): GAGVSQSPSNKVTEKGKDVELRCDPISGHTALYWYRQSLGQGLEFLIYFQGNSAPDKSGLPSDRFSAERTGGSVSTLTIQRTQQEDSAVYLCASSLIATVSSYEQYFGPGTRLTVT.

The V gene is TRBV9, the J gene TRBJ2-1, with 9 positions matching TRBD2. The V gene's germline CDR1 is SGDLS and CDR2 YYNGEE. Germline trimming cut 3 bases from V and 3 bases from J; bases unmatched to any gene: 4. The CDR3 consists of 15 residues. Written as DNA, the CDR3 is TGTGCCAGCAGCGGCGGGACTAGCAGCTACAATGAGCAGTTCTTC. This codes for CASSGGTSSYNEQFF. The variable domain in full, with the rest retrieved from reference TRBV9 and TRBJ2-1, is DSGVTQTPKHLITATGQRVTLRCSPRSGDLSVYWYQQSLDQGLQFLIQYYNGEERAKGNILERFSAQQFPDLHSELNLSSLELGDSALYFCASSGGTSSYNEQFFGPGTRLTVL.

The chain links TRBV6-5 to TRBJ2-3, with 7 bases fitting TRBD2. CDR1 MNHEY and CDR2 SVGAGI come from the germline V gene. The CDR3 totals 15 residues. Losses at the gene ends were 7 bases for V and 4 bases for J; bases not matched to a gene: 11. CDR3 region: CASTPRRGSPDTQYF. The CDR3 nucleotides read TGTGCCAGCACCCCGAGGCGGGGGTCCCCAGATACGCAGTATTTT.

The V and J genes are TRBV19 and TRBJ2-3; possibly TRBD2 for D (6 bases). Germline V CDR1 and CDR2: LNHDA, SQIVND (reference sequence). V lost 1 base to trimming and J lost 0 bases, with 11 bases between them. CDR3 length: 16 amino acids. The CDR3 nucleotides are TGTGCCAGTAGTATAGTTGGAGGGGATAGCACAGATACGCAGTATTTT. Amino acids: CASSIVGGDSTDTQYF.

The genes are TRBV28 and TRBJ2-7; no clear D gene. V lost 4 bases to trimming and J lost 2 bases, with 15 bases between them. CDR1 and CDR2 (germline): MDHEN, SYDVKM. The CDR3 is made up of 15 amino acids. CDR3 nucleotide sequence: TGTGCCAGCAGTTCCCGATCTGGAGCCCCCTACGAGCAGTACTTC. Translation: CASSSRSGAPYEQYF.

This rearrangement joins TRBV19 to TRBJ1-4; TRBD1 might be the D (5 bases). CDR1 is LNHDA and CDR2 is SQIVND in the germline V gene (reference sequence). V gave up 4 bases and J gave up 5 bases, with 11 bases separating them. The CDR3 is made up of 14 amino acids. In DNA, the CDR3 is TGTGCCAGTAGTACGGGGGATTTAAATGAAAAACTGTTTTTT. This sequence encodes CASSTGDLNEKLFF.